The table lists the clone carrying this T cell receptor (beta chain) with a count of one. The data stem from a study of blood T cell dynamics during melanoma immunotherapy. In the study overall: Metastatic melanoma patients received first-line pembrolizumab or nivolumab plus ipilimumab.

Only in-frame clones appear in the TCRdb table, and some are missing; sequencing was by immunoSEQ multiplex PCR. The table includes thousands of clones, approximately 88% detected once. Time point denoted: week 3, after first cycle of checkpoint inhibitor. One draw preceded checkpoint blockade; another followed its first cycle at week 3. With 6 bases removed from V and 4 bases from J, the gap between germline ends came to 9 bases. The CDR3 runs 12 residues. From germline, CDR1 is MDHEN and CDR2 SYDVKM. The rearrangement links TRBV28 to TRBJ1-2; D remains unclear. The sequence came from a human donor with melanoma. This sample comprised blood, obtained from a patient treated with checkpoint blockade. For the CDR3, the DNA is TGTGCCAGCAGCCTAGACACCTATGGCTACACCTTC. The encoded protein is CASSLDTYGYTF.